This TCR beta chain was observed in a study of cytomegalovirus exposure and HLA in healthy donors. Here immunoSEQ multiplex PCR was the method, and the copy in TCRdb shows in-frame clones only, minus some. The sample shows over 200,000 clones, around 80% of them seen only once. Trimming took off 2 bases at V and 3 bases at J, with 9 bases between the two ends. The CDR3 has 14 residues. CDR1 and CDR2 (germline): SEHNR, FQNEAQ (reference sequence). This TCR was sampled from a woman between 25 and 40 years old in good health and CMV-seropositive. This chain uses TRBV7-9 with TRBJ2-3; D is uncertain. Sequencing used PBMCs. The CDR3 DNA sequence: TGTGCCAGCAGCTTACCCATGGGGACAGATACGCAGTATTTT. This gives the protein CASSLPMGTDTQYF.